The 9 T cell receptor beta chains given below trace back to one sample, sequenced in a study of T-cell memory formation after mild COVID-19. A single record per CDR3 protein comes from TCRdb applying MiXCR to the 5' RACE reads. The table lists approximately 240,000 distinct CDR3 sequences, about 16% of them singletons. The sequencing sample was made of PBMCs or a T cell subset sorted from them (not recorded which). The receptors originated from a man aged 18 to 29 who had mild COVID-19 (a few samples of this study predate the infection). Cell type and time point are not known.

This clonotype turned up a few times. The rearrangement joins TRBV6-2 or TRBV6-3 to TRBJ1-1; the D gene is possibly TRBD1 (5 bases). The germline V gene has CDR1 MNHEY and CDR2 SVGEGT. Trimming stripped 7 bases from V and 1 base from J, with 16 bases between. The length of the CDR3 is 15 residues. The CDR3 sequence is CASTPPGGRNTEAFF. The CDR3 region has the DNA TGTGCCAGCACCCCCCCTGGGGGTCGGAACACTGAAGCTTTCTTT.

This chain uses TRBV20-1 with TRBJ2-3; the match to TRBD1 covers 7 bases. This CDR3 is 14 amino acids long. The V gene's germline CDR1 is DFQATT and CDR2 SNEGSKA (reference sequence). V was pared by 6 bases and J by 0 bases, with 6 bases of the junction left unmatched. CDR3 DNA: TGCAGTGCCCGAGACAGGGTCAGCACAGATACGCAGTATTTT. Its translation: CSARDRVSTDTQYF.

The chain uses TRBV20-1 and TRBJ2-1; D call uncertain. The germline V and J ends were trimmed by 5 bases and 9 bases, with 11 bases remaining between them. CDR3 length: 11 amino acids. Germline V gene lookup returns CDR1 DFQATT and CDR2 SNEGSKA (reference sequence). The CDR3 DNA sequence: TGCAGTGCTCGCGCGGATACTGAGCAGTTCTTC. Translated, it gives CSARADTEQFF.

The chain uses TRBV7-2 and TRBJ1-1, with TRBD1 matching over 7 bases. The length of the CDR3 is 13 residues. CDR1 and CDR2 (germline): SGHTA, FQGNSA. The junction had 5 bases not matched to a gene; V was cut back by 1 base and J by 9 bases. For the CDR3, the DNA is TGTGCCAGCAGCTTAGAACAGGGGCAACAAGCTTTCTTT. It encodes CASSLEQGQQAFF.

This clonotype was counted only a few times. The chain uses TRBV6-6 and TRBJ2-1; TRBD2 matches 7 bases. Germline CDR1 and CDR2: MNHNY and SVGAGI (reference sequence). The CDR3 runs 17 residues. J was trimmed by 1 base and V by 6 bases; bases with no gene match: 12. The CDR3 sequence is CASSPRGDATSYNEQFF. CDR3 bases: TGTGCCAGCAGCCCCCGGGGGGACGCAACATCCTACAATGAGCAGTTCTTC.

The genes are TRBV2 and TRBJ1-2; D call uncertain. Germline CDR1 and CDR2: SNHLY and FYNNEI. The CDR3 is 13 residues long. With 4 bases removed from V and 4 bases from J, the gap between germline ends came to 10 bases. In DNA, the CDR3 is TGTGCCAGCAGTGGGAGAGGATCCTATGGCTACACCTTC. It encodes CASSGRGSYGYTF.

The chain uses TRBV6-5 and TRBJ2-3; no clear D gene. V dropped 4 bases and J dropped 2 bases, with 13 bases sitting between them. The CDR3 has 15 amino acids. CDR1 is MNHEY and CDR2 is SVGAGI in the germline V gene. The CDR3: CASSFSSYFTDTQYF. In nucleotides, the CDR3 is TGTGCCAGCAGTTTCAGCAGCTATTTCACAGATACGCAGTATTTT.

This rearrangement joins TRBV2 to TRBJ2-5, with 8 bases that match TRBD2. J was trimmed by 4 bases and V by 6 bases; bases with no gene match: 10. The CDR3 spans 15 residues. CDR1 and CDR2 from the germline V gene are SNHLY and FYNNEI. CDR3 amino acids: CASSSGLGVGETQYF. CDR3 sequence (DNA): TGTGCCAGCAGCTCGGGACTAGGCGTAGGAGAGACCCAGTACTTC.

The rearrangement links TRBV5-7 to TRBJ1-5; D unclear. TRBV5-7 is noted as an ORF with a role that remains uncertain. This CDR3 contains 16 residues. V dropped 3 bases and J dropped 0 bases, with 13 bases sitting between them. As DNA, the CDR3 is TGTGCCAGCAGCTACGGACTGTATTATAGCAATCAGCCCCAGCATTTT. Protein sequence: CASSYGLYYSNQPQHF.